The 25 T cell receptor beta chains below come from one sample, sequenced in a study of OX40 agonist ivuxolimab in advanced cancers. Generated by immunoSEQ multiplex PCR, the TCRdb table keeps only in-frame clones and is missing some. There are 80,000 to 130,000 clones in the sample; approximately 90% occur only once, and 0.25% to 0.35% lies in the top ten. This material consisted of CD4+ or CD8+ T cells sorted from blood, taken in a trial of the OX40 agonist ivuxolimab. The receptors shown here come from an adult with an advanced solid tumor such as melanoma, head and neck, liver or kidney cancer.

The chain is built from TRBV27 and TRBJ2-7; D possibly corresponds to TRBD2 (6 bases). Deletions cut 4 bases from V and 5 bases from J, with 18 bases between. The length of the CDR3 is 15 residues. The germline V gene encodes CDR1 MNHEY and CDR2 SMNVEV (reference sequence). The CDR3 reads CASSSRDLPSNEQYF. CDR3 in DNA: TGTGCCAGCAGTTCCCGGGACTTGCCCTCGAACGAGCAGTACTTC.

The V and J genes are TRBV5-4 and TRBJ1-5; no reliable D call. Looked up from germline, CDR1 is SGHNT and CDR2 is YYREEE (reference sequence). Trimming took off 0 bases at V and 8 bases at J, with 18 bases between the two ends. This CDR3 has 16 residues. The CDR3 protein is CASSLGPQVGLEPQHF. CDR3 DNA sequence: TGTGCCAGCAGCTTGGGCCCTCAAGTCGGATTGGAGCCCCAGCATTTT.

The V gene is TRBV15, the J gene TRBJ2-5; no clear D gene. The CDR3 runs 15 residues. Trimming pared 0 bases from V and 5 bases from J, leaving 13 bases between. The germline CDR1 and CDR2 sequences are LNHNV and YYDKDF (reference sequence). The CDR3 reads CATSRDLSRYETQYF. CDR3 in DNA: TGTGCCACCAGCAGAGATCTCTCCAGGTACGAGACCCAGTACTTC. Full variable domain (outside the CDR3, taken from reference TRBV15 and TRBJ2-5): DAMVIQNPRYQVTQFGKPVTLSCSQTLNHNVMYWYQQKSSQAPKLLFHYYDKDFNNEADTPDNFQSRRPNTSFCFLDIRSPGLGDTAMYLCATSRDLSRYETQYFGPGTRLLVL.

The chain is built from TRBV7-2 and TRBJ2-7, with D uncertain. V was cut by 4 bases and J by 6 bases, with 10 bases left in between. Germline values: CDR1 SGHTA, CDR2 FQGNSA. The CDR3 consists of 12 residues. The CDR3 region has the DNA TGTGCCAGCAGCTCCTACACCCGCGAGCAGTACTTC. Its translation is CASSSYTREQYF.

The chain is built from TRBV7-6 and TRBJ2-7; 16 bases fit TRBD2. With V trimmed by 2 bases and J by 6 bases, 10 bases remained unmatched. Germline CDR1 SGHVS, CDR2 FNYEAQ. The CDR3 consists of 18 residues. CDR3: CASSLPPGTSGRGSEQYF. The CDR3, as DNA: TGTGCCAGCAGCTTACCCCCCGGGACTAGCGGGAGGGGATCCGAGCAGTACTTC.

The chain uses TRBV4-1 and TRBJ1-2; no clear D gene. The V end was cut by 2 bases, the J end by 2 bases, with 12 bases between. This CDR3 region has 15 residues. In germline, CDR1 is MGHRA, CDR2 YSYEKL. For the CDR3, the DNA is TGCGCCAGCAGCCAACTACCCTGGGGAAACTATGGCTACACCTTC. This translates into CASSQLPWGNYGYTF.

The V and J genes are TRBV18 and TRBJ1-3, with D unresolved. The ends were cut back, 3 bases at V and 3 bases at J, with 15 bases in the middle. The germline gives CDR1 KGHSH, CDR2 LQKENI. The CDR3 extends over 16 amino acids. Written as DNA, the CDR3 is TGTGCCAGCTCACCGAGCCGGGGTTCTGGTGGAAACACCATATATTTT. As protein: CASSPSRGSGGNTIYF.

This clone was observed a few times. J is TRBJ2-7 and V is TRBV28, with 9 positions matching TRBD2. V shed 7 bases and J 4 bases; nucleotides not matched to a gene: 20. The CDR3 has 18 residues. Germline CDR1 and CDR2: MDHEN and SYDVKM. DNA of the CDR3: TGTGCCAGCATACCCTTTTGGGTTGCGCGGGAGGGCCAGTACGAGCAGTACTTC. It translates to CASIPFWVAREGQYEQYF.

This clone showed up just a few times. The chain combines TRBV2 with TRBJ2-7; TRBD2 is a possible D gene (7 bases). Per the germline V gene, CDR1 is SNHLY and CDR2 is FYNNEI. CDR3 length equals 13 residues. Trimming cost V 4 bases and J 3 bases, with 10 bases left between them. The CDR3 loop reads CASSGGGGYEQYF. CDR3 nucleotides: TGTGCCAGCAGTGGAGGGGGGGGCTACGAGCAGTACTTC.

This rearrangement joins TRBV14 to TRBJ2-3; D is unclear. V lost 2 bases to trimming and J lost 5 bases, with 14 bases between them. The CDR3 contains 15 residues. Germline values: CDR1 SGHDN, CDR2 FVKESK. The DNA for the CDR3 is TGTGCCAGCAGCCAAATAGGCGTAAGGGAAGATACGCAGTATTTT. Protein: CASSQIGVREDTQYF.

The CDR3 nucleotides are TGTGCCACCCAGCGGGGGGCGGTGGCAGATACGCAGTATTTT. Its translation is CATQRGAVADTQYF. This sequence joins TRBV7-9 and TRBJ2-3; TRBD2 matches 9 bases. Per the germline V gene, CDR1 is SEHNR and CDR2 is FQNEAQ (reference sequence). There are 14 residues in the CDR3. After removal of 10 bases from V and 4 bases from J, the junction contained 9 bases not matched to a gene.

This chain uses TRBV6-1 with TRBJ2-2; no clear D. Germline CDR1 MNHNS, CDR2 SASEGT. Trimming removed 2 bases from V and 5 bases from J, with 9 bases in between. CDR3 size: 14 residues. CDR3 amino acids: CASSELWGTGELFF. The CDR3 bases are TGTGCCAGCAGTGAACTTTGGGGTACCGGGGAGCTGTTTTTT.

The V and J genes are TRBV11-2 and TRBJ2-3, with 10 bases identical to TRBD1. Germline CDR1 reads SGHAT; CDR2 reads FQNNGV. The CDR3 extends over 15 amino acids. V dropped 4 bases and J dropped 7; count of bases not matched to a gene: 8. CDR3 sequence reads: CASSYRQGAPHTQYF. The DNA of the CDR3 is TGTGCCAGCAGCTACAGACAGGGGGCACCTCATACGCAGTATTTT.

The J gene is TRBJ2-4, the V gene TRBV4-1, with D possibly TRBD2 on 6 matching bases. This CDR3 spans 16 amino acids. Germline CDR1 and CDR2: MGHRA and YSYEKL. Trimming stripped 0 bases from V and 9 bases from J, with 18 bases between. CDR3 sequence: CASSQDRGGRSSIQYF. The CDR3 bases are TGCGCCAGCAGCCAAGATCGTGGAGGGAGGTCATCCATTCAGTACTTC.

The chain links TRBV5-1 to TRBJ2-1, with D unclear. Germline V lookup: CDR1 SGHRS, CDR2 YFSETQ. This CDR3 contains 16 residues. V shed 0 bases and J shed 7 bases, with 17 bases lying between them. The CDR3 loop reads CASSLANAHSRNEQFF. The CDR3 nucleotides are TGCGCCAGCAGCTTGGCCAATGCCCACTCAAGAAATGAGCAGTTCTTC.

The chain joins TRBV14 to TRBJ2-4; 9 bases match TRBD1. The CDR3 loop spans 17 amino acids. V shed 3 bases and J 0 bases; nucleotides not matched to a gene: 6. The germline CDR1 and CDR2 sequences are SGHDN and FVKESK. For the CDR3, the DNA is TGTGCCAGCAGCCACCGGGACAGGGTGGGAGCCAAAAACATTCAGTACTTC. The encoded protein is CASSHRDRVGAKNIQYF.

The gene calls are TRBV19 and TRBJ2-1; 8 bases agree with TRBD1. The V segment lost 8 bases and the J segment 3 bases; nucleotides outside the gene matches: 0. Germline V gives CDR1 LNHDA, CDR2 SQIVND (reference sequence). The CDR3 is 12 amino acids. In nucleotides, the CDR3 is TGTGCCAGTGGACAGGGCTACAATGAGCAGTTCTTC. Translated, it gives CASGQGYNEQFF.

The sample holds a few counts of this clone. V usage is TRBV10-1 and J usage is TRBJ2-7; D is perhaps TRBD2 (6 bases). Germline CDR1 is WNHNN and CDR2 is SYGVQD (reference sequence). With 5 bases removed from V and 0 bases from J, the gap between germline ends came to 8 bases. This CDR3 has 13 residues. The CDR3: CASSPGGSYEQYF. CDR3 nucleotides: TGCGCCAGCAGTCCCGGGGGCTCCTACGAGCAGTACTTC.

The chain employs TRBV6-5 and TRBJ2-3, with D perhaps matching TRBD1 (6 bases). Deletions cut 5 bases from V and 1 base from J, with 10 bases between. Germline V gene sequence: CDR1 MNHEY, CDR2 SVGAGI. The CDR3 consists of 14 residues. This CDR3 reads CASSPRTGTDTQYF. CDR3 bases: TGTGCCAGCAGTCCCAGGACAGGCACAGATACGCAGTATTTT.

This clone was counted once. The rearrangement links TRBV28 to TRBJ2-1; D is possibly TRBD1 (5 bases). This CDR3 is built from 13 residues. CDR1 MDHEN and CDR2 SYDVKM come from the germline V gene. The V and J ends lost 2 bases and 8 bases respectively, with 10 bases between them. CDR3 residues: CASSLGHSYEQFF. As DNA, the CDR3 is TGTGCCAGCAGTTTAGGACATTCCTATGAGCAGTTCTTC.

The rearrangement joins TRBV6-6 to TRBJ2-7, with 10 bases fitting TRBD1. Per germline, CDR1 MNHNY and CDR2 SVGAGI (reference sequence). The CDR3 totals 16 residues. J was trimmed by 0 bases and V by 4 bases; bases with no gene match: 6. The CDR3 DNA sequence: TGTGCCAGCAGTTGGGGGACAGGGGCGAGCTCCTACGAGCAGTACTTC. It encodes CASSWGTGASSYEQYF.

The J gene is TRBJ1-5, the V gene TRBV28, with D perhaps matching TRBD1 (5 bases). V was trimmed by 3 bases and J by 9 bases, leaving 27 bases between them. Per the germline V gene, CDR1 is MDHEN and CDR2 is SYDVKM. The CDR3 is 18 amino acids. CDR3 in DNA: TGTGCCAGCAGTTTTCCGGCAGGGTCTGGACTTAGTACTTCGCCCCAGCATTTT. This codes for CASSFPAGSGLSTSPQHF.

A note on this clone: Other DNA sequences in this sample translate to the same CDR3. The V gene is TRBV18, the J gene TRBJ2-5; D call uncertain. The CDR3 is 12 residues long. V was cut by 0 bases and J by 5 bases, with 4 bases left in between. Per germline, CDR1 KGHSH and CDR2 LQKENI. CDR3 amino acids: CASSPPGETQYF. CDR3 bases: TGTGCCAGCTCACCACCCGGGGAGACCCAGTACTTC.

This clone was picked up a small number of times. The V and J genes are TRBV10-1 and TRBJ2-1, with 7 bases fitting TRBD2. This CDR3 comprises 13 residues. After removal of 4 bases from V and 9 bases from J, the junction contained 6 bases not matched to a gene. Germline V lookup: CDR1 WNHNN, CDR2 SYGVQD (reference sequence). The CDR3 sequence: CASSGQAGFEQFF. The DNA for the CDR3 is TGCGCCAGCAGTGGGCAAGCGGGATTTGAGCAGTTCTTC.

V usage is TRBV10-1 and J usage is TRBJ2-2; 7 bases fit TRBD1. V shed 6 bases and J 5 bases; nucleotides not matched to a gene: 3. This CDR3 comprises 13 residues. The germline V gene encodes CDR1 WNHNN and CDR2 SYGVQD (reference sequence). CDR3 sequence (DNA): TGCGCCAGCAGACAGGGGAGTACCGGGGAGCTGTTTTTT. Translating it yields CASRQGSTGELFF.